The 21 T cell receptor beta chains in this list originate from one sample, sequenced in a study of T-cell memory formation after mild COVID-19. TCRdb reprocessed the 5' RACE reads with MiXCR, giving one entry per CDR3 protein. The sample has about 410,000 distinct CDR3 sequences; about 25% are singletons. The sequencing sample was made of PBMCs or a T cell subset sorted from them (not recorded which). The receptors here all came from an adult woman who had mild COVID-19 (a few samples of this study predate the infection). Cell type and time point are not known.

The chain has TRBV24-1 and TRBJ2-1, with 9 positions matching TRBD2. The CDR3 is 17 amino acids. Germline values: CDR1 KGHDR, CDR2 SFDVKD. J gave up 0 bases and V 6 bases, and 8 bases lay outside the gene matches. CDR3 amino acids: CATSPAGGPSSYNEQFF. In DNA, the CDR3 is TGTGCCACCAGTCCGGCGGGGGGGCCCTCCTCCTACAATGAGCAGTTCTTC.

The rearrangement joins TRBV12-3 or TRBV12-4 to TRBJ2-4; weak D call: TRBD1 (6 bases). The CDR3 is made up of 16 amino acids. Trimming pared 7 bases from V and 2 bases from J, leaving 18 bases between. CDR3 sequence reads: CASTRSGAVTKNIQYF. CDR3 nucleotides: TGTGCCAGCACCCGGTCAGGGGCAGTTACCAAAAACATTCAGTACTTC.

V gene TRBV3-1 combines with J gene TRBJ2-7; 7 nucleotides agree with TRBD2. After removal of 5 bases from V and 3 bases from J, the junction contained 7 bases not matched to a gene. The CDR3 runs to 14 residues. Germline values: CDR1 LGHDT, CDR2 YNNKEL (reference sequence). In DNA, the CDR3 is TGTGCCAGCAGCTATCGGACTAGTCTCTACGAGCAGTACTTC. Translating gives CASSYRTSLYEQYF.

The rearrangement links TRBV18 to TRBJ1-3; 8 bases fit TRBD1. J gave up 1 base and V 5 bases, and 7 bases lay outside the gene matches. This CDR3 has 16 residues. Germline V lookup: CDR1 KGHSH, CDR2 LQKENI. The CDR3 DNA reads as TGTGCCAGCTCATTAAATCACAGGGGGTCTGGAAACACCATATATTTT. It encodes CASSLNHRGSGNTIYF.

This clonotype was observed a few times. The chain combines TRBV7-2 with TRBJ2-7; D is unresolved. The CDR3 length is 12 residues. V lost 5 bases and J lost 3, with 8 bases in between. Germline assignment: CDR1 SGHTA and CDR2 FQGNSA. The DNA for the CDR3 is TGTGCCAGCAGCACCGACCTCTACGAGCAGTACTTC. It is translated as CASSTDLYEQYF.

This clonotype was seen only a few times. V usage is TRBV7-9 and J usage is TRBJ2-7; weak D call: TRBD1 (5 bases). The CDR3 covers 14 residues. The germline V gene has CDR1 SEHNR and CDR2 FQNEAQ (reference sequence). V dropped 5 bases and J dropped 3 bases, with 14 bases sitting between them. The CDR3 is CASSQGIFGYEQYF. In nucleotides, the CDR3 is TGTGCCAGCAGCCAGGGCATATTTGGCTACGAGCAGTACTTC.

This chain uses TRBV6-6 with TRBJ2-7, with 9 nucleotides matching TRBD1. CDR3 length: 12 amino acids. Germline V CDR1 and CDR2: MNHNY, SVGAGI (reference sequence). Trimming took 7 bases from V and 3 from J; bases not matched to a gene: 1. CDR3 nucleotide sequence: TGTGCCAGCAAGGGACAGGGCTACGAGCAGTACTTC. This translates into CASKGQGYEQYF.

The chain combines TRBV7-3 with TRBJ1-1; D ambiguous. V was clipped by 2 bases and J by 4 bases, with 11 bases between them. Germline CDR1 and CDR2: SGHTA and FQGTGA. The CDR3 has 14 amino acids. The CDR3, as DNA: TGTGCCAGCAGCTTATGGCCAAGTGTCACTGAAGCTTTCTTT. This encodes CASSLWPSVTEAFF. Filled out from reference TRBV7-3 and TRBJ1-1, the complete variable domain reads GAGVSQTPSNKVTEKGKYVELRCDPISGHTALYWYRQSLGQGPEFLIYFQGTGAADDSGLPNDRFFAVRPEGSVSTLKIQRTERGDSAVYLCASSLWPSVTEAFFGQGTRLTVV.

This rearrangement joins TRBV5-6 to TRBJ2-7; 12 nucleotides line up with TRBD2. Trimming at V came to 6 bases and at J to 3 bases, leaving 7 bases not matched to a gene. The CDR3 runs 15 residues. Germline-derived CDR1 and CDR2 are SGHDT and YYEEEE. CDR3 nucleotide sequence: TGTGCCAGCACCTCGGGACTAGCGGGTCTCTACGAGCAGTACTTC. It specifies CASTSGLAGLYEQYF.

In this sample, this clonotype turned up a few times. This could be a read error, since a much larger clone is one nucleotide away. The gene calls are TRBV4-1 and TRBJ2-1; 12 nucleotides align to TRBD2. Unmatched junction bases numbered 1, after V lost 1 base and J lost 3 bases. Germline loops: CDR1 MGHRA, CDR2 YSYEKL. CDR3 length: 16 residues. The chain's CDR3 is CASSQVLAGGYNEQFF. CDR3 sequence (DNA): TGCGCCAGCAGCCAAGTACTAGCGGGGGGCTACAATGAGCAGTTCTTC.

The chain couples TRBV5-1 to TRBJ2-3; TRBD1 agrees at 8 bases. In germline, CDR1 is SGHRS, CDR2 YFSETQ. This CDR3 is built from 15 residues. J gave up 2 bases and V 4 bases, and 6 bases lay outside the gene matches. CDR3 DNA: TGCGCCAGCAGCCAAGACAGGGGCGCCACAGATACGCAGTATTTT. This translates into CASSQDRGATDTQYF. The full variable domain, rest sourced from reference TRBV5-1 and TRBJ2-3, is KAGVTQTPRYLIKTRGQQVTLSCSPISGHRSVSWYQQTPGQGLQFLFEYFSETQRNKGNFPGRFSGRQFSNSRSEMNVSTLELGDSALYLCASSQDRGATDTQYFGPGTRLTVL.

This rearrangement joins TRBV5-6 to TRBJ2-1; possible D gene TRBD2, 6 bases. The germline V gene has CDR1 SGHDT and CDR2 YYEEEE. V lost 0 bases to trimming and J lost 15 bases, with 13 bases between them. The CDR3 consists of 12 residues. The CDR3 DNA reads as TGTGCCAGCAGCTTGGTGAGGTCGGAGGGGTTCTTC. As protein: CASSLVRSEGFF.

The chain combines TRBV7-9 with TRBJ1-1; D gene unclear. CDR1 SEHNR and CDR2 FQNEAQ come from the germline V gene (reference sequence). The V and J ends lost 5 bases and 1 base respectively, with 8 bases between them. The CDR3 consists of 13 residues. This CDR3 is CASSGTWNTEAFF. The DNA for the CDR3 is TGTGCCAGCAGCGGAACATGGAACACTGAAGCTTTCTTT. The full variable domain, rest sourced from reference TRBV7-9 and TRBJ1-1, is DTGVSQNPRHKITKRGQNVTFRCDPISEHNRLYWYRQTLGQGPEFLTYFQNEAQLEKSRLLSDRFSAERPKGSFSTLEIQRTEQGDSAMYLCASSGTWNTEAFFGQGTRLTVV.

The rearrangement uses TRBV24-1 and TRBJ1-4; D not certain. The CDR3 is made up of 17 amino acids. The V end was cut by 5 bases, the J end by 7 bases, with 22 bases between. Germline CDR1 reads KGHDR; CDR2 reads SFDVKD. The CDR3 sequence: CATSGSEGAGTLEKLFF. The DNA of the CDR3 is TGTGCCACCAGTGGGTCGGAGGGAGCAGGCACGCTTGAAAAACTGTTTTTT.

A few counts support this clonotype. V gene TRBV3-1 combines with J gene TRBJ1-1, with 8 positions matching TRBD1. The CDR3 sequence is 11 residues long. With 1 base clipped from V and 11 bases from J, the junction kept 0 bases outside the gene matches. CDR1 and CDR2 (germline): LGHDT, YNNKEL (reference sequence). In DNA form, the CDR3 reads TGTGCCAGCAGCCAAGGGACAGGGGCTTTCTTT. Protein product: CASSQGTGAFF.

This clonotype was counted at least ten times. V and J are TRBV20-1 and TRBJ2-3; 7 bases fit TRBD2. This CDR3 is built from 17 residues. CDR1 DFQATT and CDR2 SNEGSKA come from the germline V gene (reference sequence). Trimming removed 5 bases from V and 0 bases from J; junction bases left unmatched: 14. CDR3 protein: CSAHLAPGGGSTDTQYF. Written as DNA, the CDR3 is TGCAGTGCTCACCTCGCCCCGGGCGGGGGTAGCACAGATACGCAGTATTTT.

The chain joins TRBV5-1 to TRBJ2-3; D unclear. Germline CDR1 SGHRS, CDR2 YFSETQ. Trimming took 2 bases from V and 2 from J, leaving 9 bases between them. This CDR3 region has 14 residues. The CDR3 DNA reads TGCGCCAGCAGCTTAAAAGGATACACAGATACGCAGTATTTT. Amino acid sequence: CASSLKGYTDTQYF.

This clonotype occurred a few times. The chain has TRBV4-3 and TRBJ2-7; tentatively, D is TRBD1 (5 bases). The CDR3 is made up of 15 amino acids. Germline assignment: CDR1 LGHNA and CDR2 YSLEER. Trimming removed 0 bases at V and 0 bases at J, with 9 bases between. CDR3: CASSQEGRDSYEQYF. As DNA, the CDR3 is TGCGCCAGCAGCCAAGAAGGCAGGGACTCCTACGAGCAGTACTTC.

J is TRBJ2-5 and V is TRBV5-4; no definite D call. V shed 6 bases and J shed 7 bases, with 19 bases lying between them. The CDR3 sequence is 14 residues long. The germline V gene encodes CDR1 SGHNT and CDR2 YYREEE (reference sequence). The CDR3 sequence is CASTPLGEHGTQYF. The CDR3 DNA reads TGTGCCAGCACCCCGCTCGGTGAGCACGGGACCCAGTACTTC.

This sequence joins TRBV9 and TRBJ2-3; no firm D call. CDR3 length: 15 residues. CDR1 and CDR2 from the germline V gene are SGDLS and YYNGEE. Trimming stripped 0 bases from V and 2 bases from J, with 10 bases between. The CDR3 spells CASSVAALPTDTQYF. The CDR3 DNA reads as TGTGCCAGCAGCGTAGCAGCCCTACCCACAGATACGCAGTATTTT.

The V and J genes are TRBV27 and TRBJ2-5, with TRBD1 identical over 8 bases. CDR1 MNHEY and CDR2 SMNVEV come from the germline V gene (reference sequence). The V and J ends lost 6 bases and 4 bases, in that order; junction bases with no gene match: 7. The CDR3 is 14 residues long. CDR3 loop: CASSSQGALETQYF. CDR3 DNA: TGTGCCAGCAGCTCGCAGGGGGCATTAGAGACCCAGTACTTC.